A selection of T cell receptor beta chains follows, all from one sample in a study of T cell repertoires in cytomegalovirus infection. In TCRdb, the reads were re-called with MiXCR into one record per CDR3 protein. The sample shows under 250,000 distinct CDR3 sequences, around 12% of them seen only once. Sequencing was carried out using PBMCs. The receptor source for this set is a human donor in good health (CMV status not recorded). Some clones in this sample may be carry-over from other donors' samples. Each CDR3 is given with its conserved first and last residue. D genes are given only for firm matches. Only some rows state a clone size, as once, few, many or a class for expanded clones.

>NA|TRBJ2-1|many|TRBV6-2/TRBV6-3
TGTGCCAGCAGGCTCGGTCAGGACGGGGACAATGAGCAGTTCTTC
CASRLGQDGDNEQFF
>NA|TRBJ2-1|many|TRBV20-1
TGCAGTGCTAGTAGTAGCGGCCTCTGGGATGAGCAGTTCTTC
CSASSSGLWDEQFF
>TRBD1|TRBJ2-4|NA|TRBV29-1
TGCAGCGTCACCCCGGACAGGGGTGACATTCAGTACTTC
CSVTPDRGDIQYF
>TRBD1|TRBJ2-1|many|TRBV7-9
TGTGCCAGCAGCTTTACAGGGGGCTTGTACAATGAGCAGTTCTTC
CASSFTGGLYNEQFF
>NA|TRBJ1-4|many|TRBV10-3
TGTGCCATCAGTGGGGAAAGGGATGAAAAACTGTTTTTT
CAISGERDEKLFF
>NA|TRBJ1-6|many|TRBV7-2
TGTGCCAGCAGTCTGGACCAGGGCCCCCTCCACTTT
CASSLDQGPLHF
>NA|TRBJ1-5|many|TRBV28
TGTGCCAGCAGTTTGGGGTGGGGCGGTCAGCCCCAGCATTTT
CASSLGWGGQPQHF
>TRBD2|TRBJ2-5|NA|TRBV19
TGTGCCAGTAGTAGGACTAGCGGGAGACAAGAGACCCAGTACTTC
CASSRTSGRQETQYF
>TRBD1|TRBJ2-1|few|TRBV28
TGTGCCAGCAGTCCCCAACCGACAGGGAATGAGCAGTTCTTC
CASSPQPTGNEQFF
>TRBD1|TRBJ1-2|many|TRBV20-1
TGCAGTGCTAGACCCGGACAGGGAGGCTATGGCTACACCTTC
CSARPGQGGYGYTF
>TRBD1|TRBJ1-1|NA|TRBV20-1
TGCAGTGCTATTCCCGGGACAGGGAGCACTGAAGCTTTCTTT
CSAIPGTGSTEAFF
>NA|TRBJ2-1|few|TRBV4-1
TGTGCCAGCAGCCAGGAGGGAGTAGAGCAGTTCTTC
CASSQEGVEQFF